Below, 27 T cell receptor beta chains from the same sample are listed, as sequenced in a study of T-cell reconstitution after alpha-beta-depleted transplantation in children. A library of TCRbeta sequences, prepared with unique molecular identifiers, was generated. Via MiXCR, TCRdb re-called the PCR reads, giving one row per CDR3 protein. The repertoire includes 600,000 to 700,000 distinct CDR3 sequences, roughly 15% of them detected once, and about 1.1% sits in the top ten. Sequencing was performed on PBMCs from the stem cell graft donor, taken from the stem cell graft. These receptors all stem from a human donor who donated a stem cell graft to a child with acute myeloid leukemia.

The CDR3 DNA reads TGTGCCAGCAGCCGGGACAGGGGTGACACCCTCCACTTT. Its translation is CASSRDRGDTLHF. This chain joins TRBV7-9 and TRBJ1-6; 10 positions agree with TRBD1. CDR1 and CDR2 (germline): SEHNR, FQNEAQ (reference sequence). V was pared by 5 bases and J by 14 bases, with 6 bases of the junction left unmatched. CDR3 length: 13 residues.

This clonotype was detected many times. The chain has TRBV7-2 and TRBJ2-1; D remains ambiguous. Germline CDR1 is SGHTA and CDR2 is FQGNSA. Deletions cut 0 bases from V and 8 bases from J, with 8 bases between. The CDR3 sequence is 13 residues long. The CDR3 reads CASSLADFYEQFF. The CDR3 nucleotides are TGTGCCAGCAGCTTAGCAGACTTCTATGAGCAGTTCTTC.

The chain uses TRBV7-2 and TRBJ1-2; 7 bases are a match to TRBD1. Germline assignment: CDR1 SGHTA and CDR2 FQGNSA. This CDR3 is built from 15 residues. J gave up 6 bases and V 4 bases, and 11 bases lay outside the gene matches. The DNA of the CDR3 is TGTGCCAGCAGCTCGAGCGTCGACAGGGTGCATGGCTACACCTTC. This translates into CASSSSVDRVHGYTF.

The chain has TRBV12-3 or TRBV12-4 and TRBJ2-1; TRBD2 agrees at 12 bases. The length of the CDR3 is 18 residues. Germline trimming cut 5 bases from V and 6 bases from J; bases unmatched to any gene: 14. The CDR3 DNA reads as TGTGCCAGCAGTGGAGGGTTGCTAGCGGGGGGGCCGGGCAATGAGCAGTTCTTC. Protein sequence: CASSGGLLAGGPGNEQFF.

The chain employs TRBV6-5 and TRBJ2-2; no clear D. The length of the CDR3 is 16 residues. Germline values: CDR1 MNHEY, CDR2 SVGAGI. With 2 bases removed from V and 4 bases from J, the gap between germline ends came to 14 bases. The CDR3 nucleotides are TGTGCCAGCAGTTACAAGACCCTCAAACCCACCGGGGAGCTGTTTTTT. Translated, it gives CASSYKTLKPTGELFF.

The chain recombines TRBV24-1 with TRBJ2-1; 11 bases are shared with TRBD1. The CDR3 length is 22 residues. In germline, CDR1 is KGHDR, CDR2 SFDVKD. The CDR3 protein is CGASDPPGTGGSFGSSYNEQFF. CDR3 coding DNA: TGTGGGGCCAGTGATCCTCCCGGGACAGGGGGATCTTTTGGTAGCTCCTACAATGAGCAGTTCTTC.

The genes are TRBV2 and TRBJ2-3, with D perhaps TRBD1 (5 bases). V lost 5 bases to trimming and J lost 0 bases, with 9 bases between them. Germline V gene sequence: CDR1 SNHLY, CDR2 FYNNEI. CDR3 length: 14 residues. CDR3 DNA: TGTGCCAGCAGTTCAACAGGAAGCACAGATACGCAGTATTTT. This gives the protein CASSSTGSTDTQYF.

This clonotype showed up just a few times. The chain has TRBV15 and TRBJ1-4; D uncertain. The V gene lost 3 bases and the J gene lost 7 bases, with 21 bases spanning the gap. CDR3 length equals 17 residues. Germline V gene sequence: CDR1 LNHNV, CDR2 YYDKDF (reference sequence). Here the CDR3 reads CATSSPTEGSTSEKLFF. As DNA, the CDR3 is TGTGCCACCAGCAGCCCCACCGAGGGATCTACGAGTGAAAAACTGTTTTTT.

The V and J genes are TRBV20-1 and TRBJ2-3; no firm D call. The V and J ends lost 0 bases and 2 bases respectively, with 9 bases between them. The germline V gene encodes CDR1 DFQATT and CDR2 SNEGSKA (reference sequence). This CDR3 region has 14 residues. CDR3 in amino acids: CSARDSGPTDTQYF. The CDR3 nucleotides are TGCAGTGCTAGAGATTCAGGACCCACAGATACGCAGTATTTT.

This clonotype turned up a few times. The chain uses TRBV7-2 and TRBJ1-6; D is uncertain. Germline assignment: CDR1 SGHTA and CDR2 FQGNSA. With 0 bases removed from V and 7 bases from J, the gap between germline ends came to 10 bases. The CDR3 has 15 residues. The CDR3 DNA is TGTGCCAGCAGCTTAGCTAGTCCGGGAAATTCACCCCTCCACTTT. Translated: CASSLASPGNSPLHF.

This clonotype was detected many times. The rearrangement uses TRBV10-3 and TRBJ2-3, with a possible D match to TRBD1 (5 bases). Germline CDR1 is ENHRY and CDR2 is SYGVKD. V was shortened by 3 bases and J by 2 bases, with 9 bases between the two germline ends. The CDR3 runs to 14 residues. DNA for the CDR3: TGTGCCATCAGTGATCCGGACACCACAGATACGCAGTATTTT. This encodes CAISDPDTTDTQYF.

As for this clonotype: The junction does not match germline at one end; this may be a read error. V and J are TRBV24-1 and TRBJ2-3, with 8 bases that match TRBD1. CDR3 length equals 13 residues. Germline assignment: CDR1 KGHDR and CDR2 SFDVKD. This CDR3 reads CATSDLSGTGEDF. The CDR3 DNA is TGTGCCACCAGTGATTTATCCGGGACAGGAGAAGATTTT.

The DNA of the CDR3 is TGCAGTGCTAGTCCTCTCACTAGCGACCTGGCTACGCAGTATTTT. Translated, it gives CSASPLTSDLATQYF. This chain joins TRBV20-1 and TRBJ2-3; 7 nucleotides agree with TRBD2. Germline V lookup: CDR1 DFQATT, CDR2 SNEGSKA (reference sequence). This CDR3 contains 15 residues. Germline trimming cut 3 bases from V and 8 bases from J; bases unmatched to any gene: 14.

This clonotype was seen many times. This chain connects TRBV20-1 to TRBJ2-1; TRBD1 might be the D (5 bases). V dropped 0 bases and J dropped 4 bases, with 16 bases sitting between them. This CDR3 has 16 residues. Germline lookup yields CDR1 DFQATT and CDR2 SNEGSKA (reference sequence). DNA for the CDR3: TGCAGTGCTAGAGATGACAGCGAAGTGCTTTACAATGAGCAGTTCTTC. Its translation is CSARDDSEVLYNEQFF.

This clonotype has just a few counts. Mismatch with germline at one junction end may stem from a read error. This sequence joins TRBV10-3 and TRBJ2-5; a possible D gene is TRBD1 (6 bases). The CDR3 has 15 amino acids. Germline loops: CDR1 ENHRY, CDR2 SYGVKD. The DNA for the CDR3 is TGTGCCATCAAGGGGGACAACTCTGTACAAGCGACCCAGTACTTC. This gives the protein CAIKGDNSVQATQYF.

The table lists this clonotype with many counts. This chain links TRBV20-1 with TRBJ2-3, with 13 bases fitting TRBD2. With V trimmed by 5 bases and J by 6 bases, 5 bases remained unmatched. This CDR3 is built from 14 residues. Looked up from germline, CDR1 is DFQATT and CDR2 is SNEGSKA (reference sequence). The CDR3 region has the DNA TGCAGTGCTGCCGTACTAGCGGGGGGGGATACGCAGTATTTT. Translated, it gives CSAAVLAGGDTQYF.

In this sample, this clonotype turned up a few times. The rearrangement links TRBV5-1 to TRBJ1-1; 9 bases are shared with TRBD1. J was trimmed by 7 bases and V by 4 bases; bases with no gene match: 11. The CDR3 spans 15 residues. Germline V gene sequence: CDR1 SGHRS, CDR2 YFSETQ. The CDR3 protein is CASSGGTGLDIEAFF. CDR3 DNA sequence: TGCGCCAGCAGCGGGGGGACAGGGCTTGATATTGAAGCTTTCTTT.

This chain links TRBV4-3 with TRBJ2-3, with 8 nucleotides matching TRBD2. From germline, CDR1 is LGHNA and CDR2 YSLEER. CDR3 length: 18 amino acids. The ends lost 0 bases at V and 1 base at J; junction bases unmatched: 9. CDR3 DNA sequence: TGCGCCAGCAGCCAAGAAATGGCGGGGGGCCCTGGCACAGATACGCAGTATTTT. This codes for CASSQEMAGGPGTDTQYF.

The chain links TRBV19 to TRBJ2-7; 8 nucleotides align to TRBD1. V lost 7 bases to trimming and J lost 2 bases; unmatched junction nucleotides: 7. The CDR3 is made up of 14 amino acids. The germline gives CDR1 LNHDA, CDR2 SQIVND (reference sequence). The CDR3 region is CASMGTGPTYEQYF. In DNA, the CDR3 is TGTGCCAGTATGGGGACAGGCCCCACCTACGAGCAGTACTTC.

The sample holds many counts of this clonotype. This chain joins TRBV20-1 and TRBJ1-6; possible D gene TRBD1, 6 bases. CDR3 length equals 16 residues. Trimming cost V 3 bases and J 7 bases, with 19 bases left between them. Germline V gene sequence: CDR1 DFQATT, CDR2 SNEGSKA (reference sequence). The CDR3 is CSARKTGSGMNSPLHF. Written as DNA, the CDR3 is TGCAGTGCTAGGAAAACAGGGTCCGGAATGAATTCACCCCTCCACTTT.

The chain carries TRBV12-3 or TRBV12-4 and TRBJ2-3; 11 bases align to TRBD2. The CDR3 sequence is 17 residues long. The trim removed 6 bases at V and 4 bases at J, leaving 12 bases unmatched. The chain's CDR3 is CASSFQLLAGEADTQYF. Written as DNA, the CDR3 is TGTGCCAGCAGCTTCCAGTTACTAGCGGGGGAAGCAGATACGCAGTATTTT.

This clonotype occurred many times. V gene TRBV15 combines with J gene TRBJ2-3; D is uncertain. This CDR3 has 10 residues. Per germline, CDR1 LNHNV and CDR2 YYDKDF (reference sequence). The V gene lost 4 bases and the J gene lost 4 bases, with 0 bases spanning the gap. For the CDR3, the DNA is TGTGCCACCAGCACAGATACGCAGTATTTT. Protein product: CATSTDTQYF.

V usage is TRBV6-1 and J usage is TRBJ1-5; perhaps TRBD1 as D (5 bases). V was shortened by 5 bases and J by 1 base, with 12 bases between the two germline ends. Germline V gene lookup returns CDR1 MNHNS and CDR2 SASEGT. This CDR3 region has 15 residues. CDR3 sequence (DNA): TGTGCCAGCAGTATTCAGGGACGCAGCAATCAGCCCCAGCATTTT. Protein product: CASSIQGRSNQPQHF.

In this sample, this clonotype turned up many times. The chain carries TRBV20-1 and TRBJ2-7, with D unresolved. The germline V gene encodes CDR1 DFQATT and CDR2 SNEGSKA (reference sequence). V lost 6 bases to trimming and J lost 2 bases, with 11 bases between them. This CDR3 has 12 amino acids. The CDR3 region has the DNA TGCAGTGCAAGCACCGAAGCCTACGAGCAGTACTTC. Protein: CSASTEAYEQYF.

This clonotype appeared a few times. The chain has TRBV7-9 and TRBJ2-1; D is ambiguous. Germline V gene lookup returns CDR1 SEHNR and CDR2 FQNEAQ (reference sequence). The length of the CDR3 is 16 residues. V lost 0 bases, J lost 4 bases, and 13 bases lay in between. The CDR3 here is CASSLAYRNYYNEQFF. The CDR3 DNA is TGTGCCAGCAGCTTAGCGTACAGAAACTATTACAATGAGCAGTTCTTC. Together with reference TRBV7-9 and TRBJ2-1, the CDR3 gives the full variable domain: DTGVSQNPRHKITKRGQNVTFRCDPISEHNRLYWYRQTLGQGPEFLTYFQNEAQLEKSRLLSDRFSAERPKGSFSTLEIQRTEQGDSAMYLCASSLAYRNYYNEQFFGPGTRLTVL.

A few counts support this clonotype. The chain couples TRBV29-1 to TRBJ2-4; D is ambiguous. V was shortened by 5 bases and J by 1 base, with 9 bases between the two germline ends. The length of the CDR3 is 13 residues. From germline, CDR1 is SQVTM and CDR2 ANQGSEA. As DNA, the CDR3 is TGCAGCGTTTCGGTGGTGGCCAAAAACATTCAGTACTTC. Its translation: CSVSVVAKNIQYF.

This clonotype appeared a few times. The CDR3 loop reads CSAEPGVFQETQYF. The DNA for the CDR3 is TGCAGTGCTGAGCCTGGGGTGTTCCAAGAGACCCAGTACTTC. This sequence joins TRBV20-1 and TRBJ2-5; D unclear. Germline CDR1 DFQATT, CDR2 SNEGSKA (reference sequence). This CDR3 spans 14 amino acids. Trimming stripped 5 bases from V and 1 base from J, with 14 bases between.